Each of the 21 T cell receptor beta chains below was sequenced from the same sample in a study of cytomegalovirus exposure and HLA in healthy donors. Use of 60 Vbeta and 13 Jbeta primers characterized the PCR. Here immunoSEQ multiplex PCR was the method, and the copy in TCRdb shows in-frame clones only, minus some. Of around 190,000 clones detected, around 88% appear once; the ten largest clones hold approximately 0.31%. The sample was PBMCs. The receptors were sampled from a woman in her 30s in good health and CMV-seronegative.

The V and J genes are TRBV10-3 and TRBJ1-1, with D possibly TRBD1 on 6 matching bases. Trimming shortened V by 7 bases and J by 1 base, and 10 bases separated the two germline ends. The CDR3 runs to 13 residues. Germline CDR1 and CDR2: ENHRY and SYGVKD. The CDR3 loop is CAIIRQENTEAFF. DNA of the CDR3: TGTGCCATCATAAGACAGGAGAACACTGAAGCTTTCTTT.

CDR3 nucleotides: TGTGCCAGCAGCTTGGAGCAGGGTAGGGCAGATACGCAGTATTTT. The encoded protein is CASSLEQGRADTQYF. The chain is built from TRBV5-4 and TRBJ2-3, with D possibly being TRBD1 (5 bases). Trimming removed 0 bases at V and 4 bases at J, with 12 bases between. This CDR3 has 15 residues. CDR1 and CDR2 from the germline V gene are SGHNT and YYREEE (reference sequence).

The V and J genes are TRBV9 and TRBJ2-1, with 7 bases matching TRBD2. CDR3 length equals 12 residues. Germline CDR1 SGDLS, CDR2 YYNGEE. The junction had 5 bases not matched to a gene; V was cut back by 4 bases and J by 10 bases. CDR3 sequence reads: CASSPWGGEQFF. For the CDR3, the DNA is TGTGCCAGCAGCCCCTGGGGGGGGGAGCAGTTCTTC.

The J gene is TRBJ2-5, the V gene TRBV6-5, with D perhaps matching TRBD2 (7 bases). Trimming took 2 bases from V and 5 from J, leaving 12 bases between them. Per the germline V gene, CDR1 is MNHEY and CDR2 is SVGAGI. This CDR3 is built from 14 residues. CDR3: CASSYIGGHETQYF. The CDR3 region has the DNA TGTGCCAGCAGTTACATCGGGGGGCACGAGACCCAGTACTTC.

The V gene is TRBV2, the J gene TRBJ2-7; 7 nucleotides line up with TRBD1. The CDR3 is 15 amino acids. Germline CDR1 is SNHLY and CDR2 is FYNNEI. V lost 6 bases, J lost 1 base, and 9 bases stayed unmatched. CDR3: CASSRDSQLSYEQYF. The CDR3 DNA sequence: TGTGCCAGCAGCCGGGACAGTCAACTATCCTACGAGCAGTACTTC.

This clone appeared a few times. The chain recombines TRBV6-5 with TRBJ2-7; 7 bases match TRBD2. Germline V CDR1 and CDR2: MNHEY, SVGAGI. Trimming cost V 5 bases and J 6 bases; bases outside gene matches: 7. This CDR3 contains 13 residues. This CDR3 reads CASSRASGGEQYF. The CDR3 DNA reads as TGTGCCAGCAGTCGGGCTAGCGGTGGCGAGCAGTACTTC.

The chain joins TRBV7-6 to TRBJ2-5; D is uncertain. Judging by the DNA end, TRBJ2-7 fits better; the J call may be wrong. The CDR3 length is 14 residues. Germline-derived CDR1 and CDR2 are SGHVS and FNYEAQ. The CDR3 spells CASSLAESSYEQYF. CDR3 DNA sequence: TGTGCCAGCAGCTTAGCAGAGAGCTCCTACGAGCAGTACTTC.

The rearrangement joins TRBV18 to TRBJ2-1; tentative D call: TRBD1 (6 bases). Germline-derived CDR1 and CDR2 are KGHSH and LQKENI. V was shortened by 1 base and J by 8 bases, with 15 bases between the two germline ends. The CDR3 spans 15 residues. This CDR3 reads CASSPRFTGLHEQFF. CDR3 DNA: TGTGCCAGCTCACCACGATTTACAGGGTTGCATGAGCAGTTCTTC.

V and J are TRBV28 and TRBJ2-4, with D unresolved. The CDR3 has 15 residues. Trimming took 2 bases from V and 6 from J, leaving 14 bases between them. Germline V gene lookup returns CDR1 MDHEN and CDR2 SYDVKM. In DNA form, the CDR3 reads TGTGCCAGCAGTTTAGGTGGTAGTAGAGGAAACATTCAGTACTTC. Translation: CASSLGGSRGNIQYF.

The chain joins TRBV19 to TRBJ2-1; 9 positions match TRBD2. Losses at the gene ends were 5 bases for V and 4 bases for J; bases not matched to a gene: 12. Germline values: CDR1 LNHDA, CDR2 SQIVND (reference sequence). This CDR3 contains 17 residues. CDR3 sequence (DNA): TGTGCCAGTAGTTGGCGGGGCGGGGGGGACCCATACAATGAGCAGTTCTTC. Translating it yields CASSWRGGGDPYNEQFF.

The chain combines TRBV27 with TRBJ2-2; D is unclear. V was cut by 2 bases and J by 4 bases, with 5 bases left in between. Germline V gene sequence: CDR1 MNHEY, CDR2 SMNVEV (reference sequence). This CDR3 contains 13 residues. This chain's CDR3 is CASSLIGTGELFF. DNA for the CDR3: TGTGCCAGCAGTTTAATCGGCACCGGGGAGCTGTTTTTT.

The J gene is TRBJ1-1, the V gene TRBV27; D gene uncertain. Germline values: CDR1 MNHEY, CDR2 SMNVEV (reference sequence). There are 13 residues in the CDR3. With 5 bases removed from V and 1 base from J, the gap between germline ends came to 8 bases. The CDR3 DNA is TGTGCCAGCAGTCCCCTGCGGAACACTGAAGCTTTCTTT. Its translation is CASSPLRNTEAFF.

The chain has TRBV27 and TRBJ2-3, with 9 bases identical to TRBD2. The CDR3 length is 14 residues. With 4 bases clipped from V and 6 bases from J, the junction kept 5 bases outside the gene matches. Germline values: CDR1 MNHEY, CDR2 SMNVEV (reference sequence). The CDR3 reads CASSWGTSRDTQYF. CDR3 in DNA: TGTGCCAGCAGTTGGGGGACTAGCCGGGATACGCAGTATTTT.

The J gene is TRBJ1-1, the V gene TRBV5-5, with 9 bases fitting TRBD1. CDR3 size: 16 residues. The ends lost 7 bases at V and 1 base at J; junction bases unmatched: 11. Germline V CDR1 and CDR2: SGHKS, YYEKEE (reference sequence). CDR3 amino acids: CASYPGQGWKNTEAFF. The CDR3 DNA is TGTGCCAGCTACCCGGGACAGGGTTGGAAGAACACTGAAGCTTTCTTT.

The V gene is TRBV4-2, the J gene TRBJ2-7; D is ambiguous. Germline CDR1 reads LGHNA; CDR2 reads YNFKEQ. Trimming took off 1 base at V and 3 bases at J, with 10 bases between the two ends. CDR3 length: 14 amino acids. CDR3 DNA sequence: TGTGCCAGCAGCCAAGGGCTAGGTAGCTACGAGCAGTACTTC. Translation: CASSQGLGSYEQYF.

The chain couples TRBV5-1 to TRBJ2-1; possible D gene TRBD1, 6 bases. The V gene's germline CDR1 is SGHRS and CDR2 YFSETQ. The CDR3 sequence is 16 residues long. V lost 4 bases and J 0 bases, leaving 14 bases between the germline ends. The CDR3 nucleotides read TGCGCCAGCAGCCCGGGACAACCTGCCTCCTACAATGAGCAGTTCTTC. Protein: CASSPGQPASYNEQFF.

The chain combines TRBV11-3 with TRBJ2-5; maybe TRBD1 (8 bases). V gave up 5 bases and J gave up 5 bases, with 21 bases separating them. This CDR3 has 16 residues. CDR1 and CDR2 (germline): SGHNT, YENEEA. CDR3 in amino acids: CASSPRNRGGIETQYF. As DNA, the CDR3 is TGTGCCAGCAGCCCTCGAAACAGGGGGGGGATTGAGACCCAGTACTTC.

CDR3 sequence reads: CASSTDSGSSYNEQFF. DNA for the CDR3: TGCGCCAGCAGCACGGATAGCGGGAGCTCCTACAATGAGCAGTTCTTC. The chain combines TRBV5-1 with TRBJ2-1; 9 nucleotides line up with TRBD2. The CDR3 loop spans 16 amino acids. Per the germline V gene, CDR1 is SGHRS and CDR2 is YFSETQ. The V segment lost 4 bases and the J segment 0 bases; nucleotides outside the gene matches: 5.

This chain links TRBV29-1 with TRBJ2-7; D is perhaps TRBD2 (7 bases). V gave up 7 bases and J gave up 4 bases, with 23 bases separating them. Germline V gives CDR1 SQVTM, CDR2 ANQGSEA. This CDR3 has 15 amino acids. The CDR3: CSALQGGGVSYEQYF. DNA of the CDR3: TGCAGCGCGCTACAGGGAGGGGGGGTCTCATACGAGCAGTACTTC.

This chain joins TRBV28 and TRBJ1-1, with 7 bases lining up with TRBD1. There are 13 residues in the CDR3. Germline lookup yields CDR1 MDHEN and CDR2 SYDVKM. With V trimmed by 5 bases and J by 5 bases, 5 bases remained unmatched. CDR3 region: CASSQVQGTEAFF. CDR3 sequence (DNA): TGTGCCAGCAGTCAAGTACAGGGGACTGAAGCTTTCTTT.

The V gene is TRBV4-1, the J gene TRBJ2-7, with a possible D match to TRBD2 (6 bases). V lost 5 bases to trimming and J lost 3 bases, with 14 bases between them. The CDR3 contains 14 residues. The germline V gene has CDR1 MGHRA and CDR2 YSYEKL. The CDR3 DNA reads as TGCGCCAGCAGCGTGGGACTTACCTTCTACGAGCAGTACTTC. Translation gives CASSVGLTFYEQYF.